The 29 T cell receptor beta chains listed next were all sequenced from one sample in a study of T-cell reconstitution after alpha-beta-depleted transplantation in children. TCRbeta library construction was performed incorporating unique molecular identifiers. Using its own MiXCR run on the PCR reads, TCRdb lists one record per CDR3 protein. This sample yields some 280,000 distinct CDR3 sequences, of which 9.5% to 10% are seen a single time; 10% belongs to the top ten. The sequences come from PBMCs from the stem cell graft donor, collected from the stem cell graft. The receptors originated from a human donor who donated a stem cell graft to a child with SCID.

This clonotype was seen a few times. V usage is TRBV20-1 and J usage is TRBJ2-1; tentatively, D is TRBD2 (5 bases). This CDR3 has 14 amino acids. Trimming stripped 3 bases from V and 8 bases from J, with 17 bases between. Germline CDR1 is DFQATT and CDR2 is SNEGSKA (reference sequence). The DNA for the CDR3 is TGCAGTGCTAGCGGGGTTCTAGACCCCGATGAGCAGTTCTTC. Amino acid sequence: CSASGVLDPDEQFF.

This sequence joins TRBV2 and TRBJ1-6; D is unclear. The CDR3 runs 14 residues. Trimming pared 6 bases from V and 0 bases from J, leaving 6 bases between. Germline CDR1 is SNHLY and CDR2 is FYNNEI. In nucleotides, the CDR3 is TGTGCCAGCAGACAGAGCTCCTATAATTCACCCCTCCACTTT. Translated, it gives CASRQSSYNSPLHF. The full variable domain, with the rest looked up from reference TRBV2 and TRBJ1-6, is EPEVTQTPSHQVTQMGQEVILRCVPISNHLYFYWYRQILGQKVEFLVSFYNNEISEKSEIFDDQFSVERPDGSNFTLKIRSTKLEDSAMYFCASRQSSYNSPLHFGNGTRLTVT.

This clonotype was seen ten or more times. This sequence joins TRBV29-1 and TRBJ2-3, with 8 positions matching TRBD2. CDR3 size: 13 residues. V was pared by 3 bases and J by 3 bases, with 2 bases of the junction left unmatched. Germline V CDR1 and CDR2: SQVTM, ANQGSEA. The CDR3 spells CSVEPGGTDTQYF. As DNA, the CDR3 is TGCAGCGTTGAGCCGGGAGGGACAGATACGCAGTATTTT.

J is TRBJ2-2 and V is TRBV20-1, with D perhaps matching TRBD2 (7 bases). The CDR3 sequence is 16 residues long. The V gene's germline CDR1 is DFQATT and CDR2 SNEGSKA (reference sequence). V was cut by 2 bases and J by 2 bases, with 15 bases left in between. CDR3: CSARPVAGANTGELFF. In nucleotides, the CDR3 is TGCAGTGCTAGACCCGTCGCGGGGGCAAACACCGGGGAGCTGTTTTTT.

This clonotype was counted ten times or more. The chain has TRBV18 and TRBJ1-2; TRBD1 agrees at 7 bases. V was pared by 6 bases and J by 2 bases, with 6 bases of the junction left unmatched. The CDR3 contains 14 residues. The V gene's germline CDR1 is KGHSH and CDR2 LQKENI. The DNA of the CDR3 is TGTGCCAGCTCCCAGGGACAGATGAACTATGGCTACACCTTC. Translating it yields CASSQGQMNYGYTF.

V usage is TRBV27 and J usage is TRBJ1-6; D is uncertain. CDR1 and CDR2 (germline): MNHEY, SMNVEV (reference sequence). This CDR3 has 16 residues. Trimming left V 4 bases short and J 4 bases short, with 14 bases between. CDR3 sequence: CASSSGLDTYNSPLHF. In DNA form, the CDR3 reads TGTGCCAGCAGTTCGGGCCTGGATACATATAATTCACCCCTCCACTTT.

The chain combines TRBV29-1 with TRBJ2-3; perhaps D is TRBD1 or TRBD2 (5 bases each). Between the trimmed V and J ends, which lost 4 bases and 6 bases, there was a span of 11 bases. Germline V gives CDR1 SQVTM, CDR2 ANQGSEA. The CDR3 length is 12 residues. In DNA, the CDR3 is TGCAGCGTTGCGGGGCTCGGGGATACGCAGTATTTT. This codes for CSVAGLGDTQYF.

This clonotype was seen many times. The V call is TRBV19, the J call TRBJ2-2, with 15 bases identical to TRBD2. With 3 bases clipped from V and 6 bases from J, the junction kept 2 bases outside the gene matches. This CDR3 contains 16 residues. Germline values: CDR1 LNHDA, CDR2 SQIVND (reference sequence). The CDR3: CASSMGLAGGAGELFF. DNA of the CDR3: TGTGCCAGTAGTATGGGACTAGCGGGGGGCGCCGGGGAGCTGTTTTTT.

This clonotype has at least ten counts. The chain employs TRBV10-2 and TRBJ1-3, with a weak D call TRBD1 (5 bases). Deletions cut 1 base from V and 2 bases from J, with 12 bases between. This CDR3 has 16 amino acids. Germline CDR1 reads WSHSY; CDR2 reads SAAADI. The CDR3 here is CASSEFGGTPGNTIYF. The CDR3 nucleotides are TGCGCCAGCAGTGAGTTCGGGGGGACGCCTGGAAACACCATATATTTT.

This chain connects TRBV4-1 to TRBJ2-1; TRBD1 matches at 10 bases. Unmatched junction bases numbered 2, after V lost 0 bases and J lost 3 bases. Per the germline V gene, CDR1 is MGHRA and CDR2 is YSYEKL. This CDR3 is built from 16 residues. Here the CDR3 reads CASSQDGTGVYNEQFF. CDR3 coding DNA: TGCGCCAGCAGCCAAGATGGGACAGGGGTCTACAATGAGCAGTTCTTC.

This clonotype was seen a handful of times. This chain links TRBV3-1 with TRBJ2-7; unclear D gene. Trimming cost V 0 bases and J 2 bases, with 14 bases left between them. The CDR3 runs to 16 residues. The V gene's germline CDR1 is LGHDT and CDR2 YNNKEL (reference sequence). The CDR3 region has the DNA TGTGCCAGCAGCCAAGATATGGCAGTTAGCACCTACGAGCAGTACTTC. It translates to CASSQDMAVSTYEQYF.

CDR3 DNA: TGTGCCAGCAGGTCTCTGGGGGGGGACAATGAGCAGTTCTTC. Translation: CASRSLGGDNEQFF. The chain joins TRBV12-3 or TRBV12-4 to TRBJ2-1, with 7 bases lining up with TRBD2. J lost 5 bases, V lost 6 bases, and 7 bases had no gene match. The CDR3 runs 14 residues.

This clonotype was recorded many times. V usage is TRBV7-2 and J usage is TRBJ1-1, with a tentative D call TRBD1 (6 bases). CDR3 length equals 15 residues. Germline-derived CDR1 and CDR2 are SGHTA and FQGNSA. V lost 5 bases to trimming and J lost 0 bases, with 13 bases between them. This chain's CDR3 is CASSLWTALNTEAFF. The CDR3 nucleotides read TGTGCCAGCAGCCTGTGGACAGCCTTGAACACTGAAGCTTTCTTT.

This sequence joins TRBV10-1 and TRBJ2-1; 7 nucleotides agree with TRBD2. This CDR3 contains 15 residues. Germline V gene lookup returns CDR1 WNHNN and CDR2 SYGVQD (reference sequence). The junction had 9 bases not matched to a gene; V was cut back by 6 bases and J by 4 bases. CDR3 amino acids: CASSPSGAPYNEQFF. CDR3 nucleotide sequence: TGCGCCAGCAGCCCCAGCGGGGCCCCTTACAATGAGCAGTTCTTC.

This clonotype was picked up a small number of times. The chain has TRBV5-1 and TRBJ2-7; 7 bases match TRBD2. V gave up 7 bases and J gave up 4 bases; unmatched junction bases: 5. The CDR3 length is 12 residues. Germline CDR1 SGHRS, CDR2 YFSETQ. CDR3 loop: CASGEGSYEQYF. In nucleotides, the CDR3 is TGCGCCAGCGGGGAGGGGTCATACGAGCAGTACTTC.

This clonotype was recorded a few times. In nucleotides, the CDR3 is TGCAGTGCTAGTAGGGGGACAGGTTCTTCGACCCTCCACTTT. This gives the protein CSASRGTGSSTLHF. V is TRBV20-1 and J is TRBJ1-6; 8 bases are a match to TRBD1. Germline V gene lookup returns CDR1 DFQATT and CDR2 SNEGSKA (reference sequence). CDR3 size: 14 residues. The J segment lost 14 bases and the V segment lost 3 bases, leaving 12 bases of the junction unmatched.

This clonotype was recorded a few times. The chain carries TRBV5-1 and TRBJ2-3; 10 positions match TRBD1. The CDR3 is 15 amino acids. Trimming cost V 3 bases and J 4 bases; bases outside gene matches: 5. Germline-derived CDR1 and CDR2 are SGHRS and YFSETQ. Written as DNA, the CDR3 is TGCGCCAGCAGCTCAGACAGGGGGCGCGCAGATACGCAGTATTTT. Its translation is CASSSDRGRADTQYF.

This chain uses TRBV10-3 with TRBJ2-5; D call uncertain. V was cut by 3 bases and J by 7 bases, with 18 bases left in between. Per the germline V gene, CDR1 is ENHRY and CDR2 is SYGVKD. The CDR3 totals 15 residues. The CDR3 loop reads CAISDPTNSWGTQYF. CDR3 coding DNA: TGTGCCATCAGTGACCCTACGAACAGTTGGGGGACCCAGTACTTC.

In this sample, this clonotype turned up a few times. The chain uses TRBV20-1 and TRBJ2-1; the D gene is possibly TRBD2 (6 bases). V shed 5 bases and J shed 4 bases, with 24 bases lying between them. The CDR3 has 17 amino acids. Germline V gene data show CDR1 as DFQATT and CDR2 as SNEGSKA (reference sequence). CDR3 DNA sequence: TGCAGTGCTGACCTTAGGAGCGGCGGTGCGGGATACAATGAGCAGTTCTTC. Amino acids: CSADLRSGGAGYNEQFF.

This clonotype was observed a few times. The J gene is TRBJ2-5, the V gene TRBV9, with D unclear. This CDR3 spans 15 amino acids. V lost 0 bases to trimming and J lost 3 bases, with 12 bases between them. Germline V lookup: CDR1 SGDLS, CDR2 YYNGEE. The DNA of the CDR3 is TGTGCCAGCAGCGTAGGAGACGTGGGAAAAGAGACCCAGTACTTC. Protein: CASSVGDVGKETQYF.

The V gene is TRBV4-2, the J gene TRBJ2-5; TRBD1 aligns across 8 bases. Germline CDR1 LGHNA, CDR2 YNFKEQ. Unmatched junction bases numbered 12, after V lost 4 bases and J lost 5 bases. This CDR3 has 16 amino acids. The CDR3 DNA sequence: TGTGCCAGCAGCCGAACCGGACAGGGCAGTGAGGAGACCCAGTACTTC. It codes for CASSRTGQGSEETQYF.

The chain employs TRBV19 and TRBJ2-3; maybe TRBD1 (6 bases). The CDR3 spans 14 residues. The V end lost 7 bases, the J end lost 4 bases, and 15 bases lay between the germline ends. CDR1 and CDR2 (germline): LNHDA, SQIVND (reference sequence). The CDR3 is CASKGVLLSDTQYF. CDR3 sequence (DNA): TGTGCCAGTAAGGGGGTCCTACTTTCAGATACGCAGTATTTT. Supplemented by reference TRBV19 and TRBJ2-3, the full variable domain reads DGGITQSPKYLFRKEGQNVTLSCEQNLNHDAMYWYRQDPGQGLRLIYYSQIVNDFQKGDIAEGYSVSREKKESFPLTVTSAQKNPTAFYLCASKGVLLSDTQYFGPGTRLTVL.

J is TRBJ2-6 and V is TRBV2; 7 bases line up with TRBD1. The CDR3 sequence is 15 residues long. The germline gives CDR1 SNHLY, CDR2 FYNNEI. V lost 6 bases, J lost 2 bases, and 4 bases stayed unmatched. Here the CDR3 DNA reads TGTGCCAGCAGGGGACAGAGAACTGGGGCCAACGTCCTGACTTTC. As protein: CASRGQRTGANVLTF. Variable domain in full (rest from reference TRBV2 and TRBJ2-6): EPEVTQTPSHQVTQMGQEVILRCVPISNHLYFYWYRQILGQKVEFLVSFYNNEISEKSEIFDDQFSVERPDGSNFTLKIRSTKLEDSAMYFCASRGQRTGANVLTFGAGSRLTVL.

The chain couples TRBV7-2 to TRBJ2-1; no clear D gene. This CDR3 region has 12 residues. Germline V gives CDR1 SGHTA, CDR2 FQGNSA. Trimming left V 1 base short and J 9 bases short, with 7 bases between. The CDR3 reads CASSLVRPEQFF. As DNA, the CDR3 is TGTGCCAGCAGCTTAGTCCGGCCTGAGCAGTTCTTC.

The V and J genes are TRBV5-6 and TRBJ2-2; 11 bases line up with TRBD2. J was trimmed by 3 bases and V by 1 base; bases with no gene match: 5. Germline CDR1 SGHDT, CDR2 YYEEEE. The CDR3 spans 17 residues. The CDR3 sequence: CASSLTSGGADTGELFF. The DNA of the CDR3 is TGTGCCAGCAGCTTGACTAGCGGGGGAGCGGACACCGGGGAGCTGTTTTTT.

This rearrangement joins TRBV6-1 to TRBJ2-2, with TRBD2 identical over 8 bases. After removal of 5 bases from V and 4 bases from J, the junction contained 9 bases not matched to a gene. The germline V gene has CDR1 MNHNS and CDR2 SASEGT. CDR3 size: 16 residues. CDR3 nucleotides: TGTGCCAGCAGTCCAGCCCGGGGGGGCCCCACCGGGGAGCTGTTTTTT. Its protein product is CASSPARGGPTGELFF.

The table lists this clonotype with many counts. The chain carries TRBV9 and TRBJ2-7; 10 bases line up with TRBD1. The CDR3 covers 15 residues. Trimming cost V 5 bases and J 4 bases; bases outside gene matches: 9. Germline assignment: CDR1 SGDLS and CDR2 YYNGEE. The CDR3 DNA reads TGTGCCAGCAGTGAGACAGGGGGCGCCGTTTACGAGCAGTACTTC. Translated: CASSETGGAVYEQYF.

This clonotype was seen only a few times. The chain employs TRBV12-3 or TRBV12-4 and TRBJ1-4; TRBD1 might be the D (5 bases). There are 15 residues in the CDR3. V was pared by 3 bases and J by 5 bases, with 13 bases between. The CDR3 nucleotides are TGTGCCAGCAGTTTCGGTGGGACCGGGAATGAAAAACTGTTTTTT. This gives the protein CASSFGGTGNEKLFF.

This clonotype was seen at least ten times. The V call is TRBV20-1, the J call TRBJ2-1, with TRBD2 as a possible D gene (7 bases). CDR1 is DFQATT and CDR2 is SNEGSKA in the germline V gene (reference sequence). CDR3 length: 14 amino acids. V shed 5 bases and J shed 8 bases, with 19 bases lying between them. CDR3 in amino acids: CSAPALRGLDEQFF. The CDR3 region has the DNA TGCAGTGCTCCTGCCTTGCGGGGGCTTGATGAGCAGTTCTTC.